Listed below are T cell receptor beta chains from one sample, sequenced in a study of regulatory T cells in long-lasting Graves disease. MiXCR, applied by TCRdb to the multiplex PCR reads, yields one record per CDR3 protein. Among hundreds of thousands of distinct CDR3 sequences, about a sixth were seen once, and the ten largest hold roughly 29%. The same sample was also used in a study of T cells in Graves' hyperthyroidism and ophthalmopathy.

Here the sequenced sample was peripheral blood mononuclear cells (PBMCs), taken at new diagnosis, from a patient treated with antithyroid drugs. All receptors derive from a man between 40 and 49 years old with Graves disease. CDR3s include the opening cysteine and the closing phenylalanine or tryptophan. The D gene is left open where the match is weak. The size field is filled for only some rows; it gives once, few, many or a size class.

NA TRBJ1-2 TRBV19 NA 12 CASSPRRYGYTF TGTGCCAGTAGTCCCCGGAGATATGGCTACACCTTC
many TRBJ1-1 TRBV20-1 NA 14 CSARDSRRTTEAFF TGCAGTGCTAGAGATTCAAGGCGAACGACTGAAGCTTTCTTT
many TRBJ2-7 TRBV20-1 TRBD1 14 CSARPGQGIYEQYF TGCAGTGCTCGCCCGGGACAGGGTATTTACGAGCAGTACTTC
many TRBJ2-7 TRBV2 TRBD1 14 CASSTDRSSYEQYF TGTGCCAGCAGCACGGACAGGAGCTCCTACGAGCAGTACTTC
many TRBJ2-7 TRBV5-1 NA 13 CASRAGPNYEQYF TGCGCCAGCAGGGCAGGCCCGAACTACGAGCAGTACTTC
many TRBJ2-3 TRBV7-3 NA 16 CASSLNPGTSTDTQYF TGTGCCAGCAGCTTAAATCCGGGTACTAGCACAGATACGCAGTATTTT
many TRBJ1-3 TRBV27 NA 14 CASSSGATGNTIYF TGTGCCAGCAGTTCAGGGGCAACTGGAAACACCATATATTTT
few TRBJ2-3 TRBV24-1 TRBD1 15 CATSEADRGTDTQYF TGTGCCACCAGTGAAGCGGACAGGGGAACAGATACGCAGTATTTT
few TRBJ1-5 TRBV19 NA 15 CASSQQGGGNQPQHF TGTGCCAGTAGCCAACAGGGTGGCGGCAATCAGCCCCAGCATTTT
many TRBJ2-3 TRBV12-3/TRBV12-4 NA 14 CASSFQGAEDTQYF TGTGCCAGCAGTTTCCAAGGGGCTGAAGATACGCAGTATTTT
many TRBJ1-5 TRBV28 NA 15 CASSPGHYSNQPQHF TGTGCCAGCAGTCCCGGACATTATAGCAATCAGCCCCAGCATTTT
many TRBJ2-3 TRBV30 NA 11 CAWEQADTQYF TGTGCCTGGGAGCAGGCGGATACGCAGTATTTT
NA TRBJ2-2 TRBV19 NA 17 CASSIKTDRPGTGELFF TGTGCCAGTAGTATTAAGACAGACAGACCGGGCACCGGGGAGCTGTTTTTT
many TRBJ2-5 TRBV11-2 NA 14 CASSFRQKGETQYF TGTGCCAGCAGCTTTCGACAAAAAGGGGAGACCCAGTACTTC
few TRBJ2-5 TRBV3-1 TRBD2 16 CASSQGLAGLQETQYF TGTGCCAGCAGCCAAGGACTAGCGGGATTACAAGAGACCCAGTACTTC
many TRBJ2-7 TRBV10-2 NA 12 CASPTGTYEQYF TGCGCCAGCCCGACAGGAACCTACGAGCAGTACTTC
NA TRBJ2-3 TRBV18 NA 16 CASSPLTEFHTDTQYF TGTGCCAGCTCACCATTAACAGAGTTTCATACAGATACGCAGTATTTT
few TRBJ2-3 TRBV29-1 TRBD2 14 CSVSRTSGGDTQYF TGCAGCGTTTCCCGGACTAGCGGGGGGGATACGCAGTATTTT
NA TRBJ1-2 TRBV24-1 NA 12 CATSRGPYGYTF TGTGCCACCAGTCGGGGGCCCTATGGCTACACCTTC
few TRBJ1-2 TRBV11-2 NA 16 CASSRGGADLNYGYTF TGTGCCAGCAGCCGAGGGGGGGCAGACCTTAACTATGGCTACACCTTC
many TRBJ2-7 TRBV28 NA 13 CASSGGGTYEQYF TGTGCCAGCAGTGGAGGGGGAACCTACGAGCAGTACTTC
NA TRBJ2-7 TRBV27 NA 15 CASSKAGYSVHEQYF TGTGCCAGCAGCAAGGCAGGGTATAGTGTCCACGAGCAGTACTTC
many TRBJ2-2 TRBV20-1 NA 15 CSARDNKANTGELFF TGCAGTGCTAGAGATAACAAAGCGAACACCGGGGAGCTGTTTTTT
many TRBJ2-5 TRBV5-1 NA 18 CASSLGRRQGYTWETQYF TGCGCCAGCAGCTTGGGTCGTCGGCAGGGCTATACGTGGGAGACCCAGTACTTC
few TRBJ2-7 TRBV5-1 TRBD1 15 CASSWSGTGFHEQYF TGCGCCAGCAGCTGGTCCGGGACAGGATTCCACGAGCAGTACTTC
NA TRBJ2-7 TRBV10-1 NA 14 CASSERRGPVVQYF TGCGCCAGCAGTGAGAGAAGGGGCCCGGTGGTGCAGTACTTC
many TRBJ2-7 TRBV5-4 NA 14 CASSLGSRDHEQYF TGTGCCAGCAGCTTGGGTAGCAGGGACCACGAGCAGTACTTC
NA TRBJ2-3 TRBV2 TRBD2 14 CASTSGGTTDTQYF TGTGCCAGCACTAGCGGGGGGACAACAGATACGCAGTATTTT
many TRBJ1-5 TRBV12-3/TRBV12-4 NA 14 CASSFRFGGTPQHF TGTGCCAGCAGTTTTAGGTTCGGCGGCACCCCCCAGCATTTT
few TRBJ2-3 TRBV18 TRBD2 17 CASSPGLAGGPANTQYF TGTGCCAGCTCACCGGGACTAGCGGGGGGGCCCGCCAATACGCAGTATTTT
many TRBJ1-5 TRBV15 NA 12 CATGDSNQPQHF TGTGCCACCGGAGACAGCAATCAGCCCCAGCATTTT
few TRBJ2-5 TRBV29-1 TRBD1 13 CSGIQGAGETQYF TGCAGCGGAATACAGGGGGCAGGGGAGACCCAGTACTTC
many TRBJ1-2 TRBV2 NA 15 CASWEEGSPSRGYTF TGTGCCAGCTGGGAAGAGGGGTCTCCCTCGCGAGGCTACACCTTC
many TRBJ2-1 TRBV3-1 TRBD2 17 CASSPRLAGGRYNEQFF TGTGCCAGCAGCCCCCGACTAGCGGGGGGTCGTTACAATGAGCAGTTCTTC